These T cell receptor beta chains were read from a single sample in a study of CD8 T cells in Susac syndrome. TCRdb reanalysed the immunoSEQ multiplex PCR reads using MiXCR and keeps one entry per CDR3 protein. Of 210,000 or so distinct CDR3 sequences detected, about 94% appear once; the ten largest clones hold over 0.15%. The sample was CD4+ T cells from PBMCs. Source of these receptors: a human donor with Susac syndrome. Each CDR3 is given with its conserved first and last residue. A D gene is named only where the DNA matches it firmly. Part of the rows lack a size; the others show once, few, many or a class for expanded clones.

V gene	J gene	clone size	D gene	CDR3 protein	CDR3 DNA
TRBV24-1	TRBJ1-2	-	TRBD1	CATSDAPGTGYGYTF	TGTGCCACCAGTGATGCCCCCGGGACAGGGTATGGCTACACCTTC
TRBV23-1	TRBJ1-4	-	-	CASSHPPGGVNEKLFF	TGCGCCAGCAGTCACCCGCCGGGGGGGGTTAATGAAAAACTGTTTTTT
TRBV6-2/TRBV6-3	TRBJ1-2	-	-	CASRTDIANYGYTF	TGTGCCAGCAGGACGGACATAGCTAACTATGGCTACACCTTC
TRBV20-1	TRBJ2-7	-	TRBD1	CSAQRSGTGGHEQYF	TGCAGTGCTCAAAGGTCCGGGACAGGGGGCCACGAGCAGTACTTC
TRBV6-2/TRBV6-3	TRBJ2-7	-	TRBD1	CASSTRTGGYEQYF	TGTGCCAGCAGTACCCGGACAGGGGGTTACGAGCAGTACTTC
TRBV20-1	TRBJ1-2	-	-	CSARGAGNANYGYTF	TGCAGTGCTAGAGGAGCAGGGAACGCTAACTATGGCTACACCTTC
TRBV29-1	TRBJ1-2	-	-	CSVEVAGVPLYGYTF	TGCAGCGTTGAAGTAGCAGGGGTCCCCCTCTATGGCTACACCTTC
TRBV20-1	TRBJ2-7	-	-	CSATPRYYEQYF	TGCAGTGCTACCCCCAGGTATTACGAGCAGTACTTC
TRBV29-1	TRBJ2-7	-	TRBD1	CSVPNLGQGSYEQYF	TGCAGCGTCCCTAACTTAGGACAGGGCTCCTACGAGCAGTACTTC
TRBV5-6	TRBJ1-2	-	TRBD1	CASSLATGEYGYTF	TGTGCCAGCAGCTTGGCAACAGGGGAATATGGCTACACCTTC
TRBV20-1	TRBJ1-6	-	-	CSASPTSNSPLHF	TGCAGTGCTAGCCCCACATCTAATTCACCCCTCCACTTT
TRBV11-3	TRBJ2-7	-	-	CASSSGLGGSNEQYF	TGTGCCAGCAGCTCGGGTCTGGGGGGCTCGAACGAGCAGTACTTC
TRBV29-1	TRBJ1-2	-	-	CSVSASYGYTF	TGCAGCGTAAGCGCCTCCTATGGCTACACCTTC
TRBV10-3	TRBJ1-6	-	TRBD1	CAIREGQGENSPLHF	TGTGCCATCAGGGAGGGACAGGGCGAGAATTCACCCCTCCACTTT
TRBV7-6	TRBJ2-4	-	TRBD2	CASSPSGGKNIQYF	TGTGCCAGCAGCCCTAGCGGGGGGAAAAACATTCAGTACTTC
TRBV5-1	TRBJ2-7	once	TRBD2	CASSLGEGDYEQYF	TGCGCCAGCAGCTTGGGGGAGGGAGACTACGAGCAGTACTTC
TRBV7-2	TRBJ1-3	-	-	CASREIAGSSGNTIYF	TGTGCCAGTCGCGAGATAGCCGGGAGCTCTGGAAACACCATATATTTT
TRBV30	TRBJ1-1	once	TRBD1	CAWGQGDTEAFF	TGTGCCTGGGGGCAGGGGGACACTGAAGCTTTCTTT
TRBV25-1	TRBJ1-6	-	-	CASSAENSPLHF	TGTGCCAGCAGTGCGGAAAATTCACCCCTCCACTTT
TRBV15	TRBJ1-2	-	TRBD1	CATSGDRANYGYTF	TGTGCCACCAGCGGAGACAGGGCTAACTATGGCTACACCTTC
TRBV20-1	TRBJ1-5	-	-	CSASLTFGADLYSNQPQHF	TGCAGTGCAAGCCTCACCTTTGGGGCAGACCTTTATAGCAATCAGCCCCAGCATTTT
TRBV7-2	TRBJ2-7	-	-	CASSPGSLDEQYF	TGTGCCAGCAGCCCGGGGAGTCTGGACGAGCAGTACTTC
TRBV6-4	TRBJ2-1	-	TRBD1	CASSVGQGYNEQFF	TGTGCCAGCAGTGTGGGACAGGGGTACAATGAGCAGTTCTTC
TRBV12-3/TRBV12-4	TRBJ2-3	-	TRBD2	CASSPRRGATDTQYF	TGTGCCAGCAGTCCCAGGCGGGGGGCAACAGATACGCAGTATTTT
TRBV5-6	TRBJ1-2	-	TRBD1	CASSLGRGRSYGYTF	TGTGCCAGCAGCTTGGGTAGGGGGCGATCCTATGGCTACACCTTC
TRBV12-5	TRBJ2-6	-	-	CASGREAGDRGANVLTF	TGTGCTAGTGGCCGGGAGGCAGGGGATCGTGGGGCCAACGTCCTGACTTTC
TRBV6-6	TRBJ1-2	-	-	CASSYGDYGYTF	TGTGCCAGCAGTTACGGCGATTATGGCTACACCTTC
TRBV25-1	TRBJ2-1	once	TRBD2	CASSVFSGGYNEQFF	TGTGCCAGCAGTGTATTTAGCGGGGGATACAATGAGCAGTTCTTC
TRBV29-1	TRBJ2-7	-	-	CSVEDRGRGTYEQYF	TGCAGCGTTGAAGATAGGGGCAGAGGAACCTACGAGCAGTACTTC
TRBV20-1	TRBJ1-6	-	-	CSARESRGNRSPLHF	TGCAGTGCTAGAGAGTCCAGAGGGAATCGGTCACCCCTCCACTTT
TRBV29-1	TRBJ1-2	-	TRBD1	CSVQGQGEGYTF	TGCAGCGTCCAGGGACAGGGGGAGGGCTACACCTTC
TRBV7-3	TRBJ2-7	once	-	CASSLTLENEQYF	TGTGCCAGCAGCTTAACGCTGGAGAACGAGCAGTACTTC
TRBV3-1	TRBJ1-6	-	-	CASSQATGTNNSPLHF	TGTGCCAGCAGCCAAGCGACCGGGACAAATAATTCACCCCTCCACTTT
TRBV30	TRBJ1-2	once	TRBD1	CAWGQGVIVGGYTF	TGTGCCTGGGGACAGGGTGTAATTGTGGGTGGCTACACCTTC
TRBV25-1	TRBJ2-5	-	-	CASSEYKSLFSEETQYF	TGTGCCAGCAGTGAATATAAGTCCTTGTTCTCGGAAGAGACCCAGTACTTC
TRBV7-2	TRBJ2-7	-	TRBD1	CASSLRQGAGEQYF	TGTGCCAGCAGCTTAAGACAGGGGGCAGGGGAGCAGTACTTC
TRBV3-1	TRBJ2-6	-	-	CASSQDPGQYSGANVLTF	TGTGCCAGCAGCCAAGACCCAGGGCAGTATTCTGGGGCCAACGTCCTGACTTTC
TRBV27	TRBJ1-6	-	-	CASRRDSSYNSPLHF	TGTGCCAGCAGACGTGATAGCTCCTATAATTCACCCCTCCACTTT
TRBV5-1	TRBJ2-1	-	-	CASSLVSLSGNEQFF	TGCGCCAGCAGCTTGGTGTCCCTAAGCGGCAATGAGCAGTTCTTC
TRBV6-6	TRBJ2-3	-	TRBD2	CASSYRTSGTDTQYF	TGTGCCAGCAGTTACCGAACTAGCGGCACAGATACGCAGTATTTT
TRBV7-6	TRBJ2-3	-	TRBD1	CASSLRGTGGLGTDTQYF	TGTGCCAGCAGCTTAAGGGGAACAGGGGGTCTCGGCACAGATACGCAGTATTTT
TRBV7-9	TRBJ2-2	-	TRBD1	CASYRQGRRELFF	TGTGCCAGCTACCGACAGGGGCGGAGGGAGCTGTTTTTT
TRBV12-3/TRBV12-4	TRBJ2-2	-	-	CASSFKLPGELFF	TGTGCCAGCAGTTTTAAGCTCCCCGGGGAGCTGTTTTTT
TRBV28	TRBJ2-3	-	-	CASARTRDTQYF	TGTGCCAGCGCCCGCACCCGGGATACGCAGTATTTT